These T cell receptor beta chains were read from a single sample in a study of blood T cells in healthy people across ages. TCRdb ran MiXCR on the 5' RACE reads and lists one entry per CDR3 protein. The sample has approximately 850,000 distinct CDR3 sequences; 58% are singletons. The sequencing sample was made of blood. The receptors stem from a man aged 25-40 years in good health. CDR3s include the opening cysteine and the closing phenylalanine or tryptophan. Each record gives: clone size, V gene, D gene, CDR3 length, J gene, CDR3 DNA, CDR3 protein. The D gene is left open where the match is weak. Clone size is given for some rows only: seen once, a few or many times, or a class if the clone is expanded.

clone_size: .; v_call: TRBV9; d_call: .; cdr3_length: 13; j_call: TRBJ2-5; cdr3_nt: TGTGCCGGCAGCGTCGTGGGGCAGGAGACCCAGTACTTC; cdr3_aa: CAGSVVGQETQYF
clone_size: once; v_call: TRBV4-3; d_call: .; cdr3_length: 15; j_call: TRBJ2-6; cdr3_nt: TGCGCCAGCAGCCAGGGGTACCCTGGGGCCAACGTCCTGACTTTC; cdr3_aa: CASSQGYPGANVLTF
clone_size: few; v_call: TRBV12-3/TRBV12-4; d_call: TRBD2; cdr3_length: 15; j_call: TRBJ2-7; cdr3_nt: TGTGCCAGCAGTTTCTCGCCTAGCGGGATATACGAGCAGTACTTC; cdr3_aa: CASSFSPSGIYEQYF
clone_size: once; v_call: TRBV10-3; d_call: TRBD2; cdr3_length: 14; j_call: TRBJ2-7; cdr3_nt: TGTGCCATCAGTGCTAGCGGGGTGGGCAATGAGCAGTACTTC; cdr3_aa: CAISASGVGNEQYF
clone_size: few; v_call: TRBV20-1; d_call: .; cdr3_length: 13; j_call: TRBJ2-5; cdr3_nt: TGCAGTGTAAGGGATCTATACCAAGAGACCCAGTACTTC; cdr3_aa: CSVRDLYQETQYF
clone_size: .; v_call: TRBV29-1; d_call: .; cdr3_length: 14; j_call: TRBJ2-1; cdr3_nt: TGCGGCGTTGGACCATCGAGCTCCTACAATGAGCAGTTCTTC; cdr3_aa: CGVGPSSSYNEQFF
clone_size: .; v_call: TRBV2; d_call: .; cdr3_length: 12; j_call: TRBJ2-7; cdr3_nt: TGTGCCAGCTCCGTGAGGACCGGCGAGCAGTACTTC; cdr3_aa: CASSVRTGEQYF
clone_size: .; v_call: TRBV2; d_call: .; cdr3_length: 16; j_call: TRBJ2-7; cdr3_nt: TGTGCCAGCAGTGAATCTGGGACGGGCAATTCCTACGAGCAGTACTTC; cdr3_aa: CASSESGTGNSYEQYF
clone_size: .; v_call: TRBV27; d_call: TRBD2; cdr3_length: 15; j_call: TRBJ2-1; cdr3_nt: TGTGCCAGCAGTTTATTTGGCGGGGGTACGAATGAGCAGTTCTTC; cdr3_aa: CASSLFGGGTNEQFF
clone_size: .; v_call: TRBV4-3; d_call: TRBD2; cdr3_length: 15; j_call: TRBJ2-1; cdr3_nt: TGCGCCAGCAGCCAGGGGACGGCGGGGACTAGTCAGCAGTTCTTC; cdr3_aa: CASSQGTAGTSQQFF
clone_size: few; v_call: TRBV2; d_call: TRBD1; cdr3_length: 13; j_call: TRBJ1-1; cdr3_nt: TGTGCCAGCGGGACAGGGGGGTACACTGAAGCTTTCTTT; cdr3_aa: CASGTGGYTEAFF
clone_size: .; v_call: TRBV7-7; d_call: .; cdr3_length: 15; j_call: TRBJ2-5; cdr3_nt: TGTGCTAGCAGCTTAGGTACTCTAGACCAAGAGACCCAGTACTTC; cdr3_aa: CASSLGTLDQETQYF
clone_size: .; v_call: TRBV2; d_call: TRBD1; cdr3_length: 16; j_call: TRBJ2-7; cdr3_nt: TGTGCCAGCAGTAGTATACCGGGACAGCTTCCCTACGAGCAGTACTTC; cdr3_aa: CASSSIPGQLPYEQYF
clone_size: .; v_call: TRBV7-2; d_call: .; cdr3_length: 18; j_call: TRBJ1-4; cdr3_nt: TGTGCCAGCAGCTTCCTTCCCCTTGGGGCAGGGAATAATGAAAAACTGTTTTTT; cdr3_aa: CASSFLPLGAGNNEKLFF
clone_size: .; v_call: TRBV6-6; d_call: .; cdr3_length: 14; j_call: TRBJ1-2; cdr3_nt: TGTGCCAGCAGTTACTCGAACCAAATTTATGGCTACACCTTC; cdr3_aa: CASSYSNQIYGYTF
clone_size: few; v_call: TRBV5-1; d_call: .; cdr3_length: 14; j_call: TRBJ1-6; cdr3_nt: TGCGCCAGCAGCTTGGAATCCTATAATTCACCCCTCCACTTT; cdr3_aa: CASSLESYNSPLHF
clone_size: .; v_call: TRBV5-1; d_call: .; cdr3_length: 15; j_call: TRBJ2-3; cdr3_nt: TGCGCCAGCACCAACGCCGGGCTGAGGACAGATACGCAGTATTTT; cdr3_aa: CASTNAGLRTDTQYF
clone_size: .; v_call: TRBV20-1; d_call: .; cdr3_length: 14; j_call: TRBJ1-2; cdr3_nt: TGCAGTGCAGGGTCAGCGCCCCCGAGCTATGGCTACACCTTC; cdr3_aa: CSAGSAPPSYGYTF
clone_size: .; v_call: TRBV6-5; d_call: .; cdr3_length: 17; j_call: TRBJ1-1; cdr3_nt: TGTGCCAGCAGTCACTCGAGCAAAGGGGGTCATAACACTGAAGCTTTCTTT; cdr3_aa: CASSHSSKGGHNTEAFF
clone_size: .; v_call: TRBV10-3; d_call: .; cdr3_length: 14; j_call: TRBJ2-3; cdr3_nt: TGTGCCGTCACAGGGAGTAATGGGACAGATACGCAGTATTTT; cdr3_aa: CAVTGSNGTDTQYF
clone_size: few; v_call: TRBV6-5; d_call: TRBD2; cdr3_length: 15; j_call: TRBJ2-4; cdr3_nt: TGTGCCAGCAGCCTCGGGACTAGTCTTGGGGACATTCAGTACTTC; cdr3_aa: CASSLGTSLGDIQYF
clone_size: .; v_call: TRBV15; d_call: .; cdr3_length: 17; j_call: TRBJ2-5; cdr3_nt: TGTGCCACCAGCAGGCCAAGAAACAGGGCAGGTCAAGAGACCCAGTACTTC; cdr3_aa: CATSRPRNRAGQETQYF
clone_size: .; v_call: TRBV5-1; d_call: .; cdr3_length: 15; j_call: TRBJ1-1; cdr3_nt: TGCGCCAGCAGCCCCCGGCCAGAGCTATTCACTGAAACTTTCTTT; cdr3_aa: CASSPRPELFTETFF
clone_size: few; v_call: TRBV5-1; d_call: .; cdr3_length: 15; j_call: TRBJ2-3; cdr3_nt: TGCGCCAGCAGCTTGATTACGGGGTCCACAGATACGCAGTATTTT; cdr3_aa: CASSLITGSTDTQYF
clone_size: .; v_call: TRBV24-1; d_call: TRBD2; cdr3_length: 16; j_call: TRBJ2-3; cdr3_nt: TGTGCCACCAGTGACCAAAGCGGGAGGGCCGATGATACGCAGTATTTT; cdr3_aa: CATSDQSGRADDTQYF
clone_size: .; v_call: TRBV12-3/TRBV12-4; d_call: .; cdr3_length: 15; j_call: TRBJ2-5; cdr3_nt: TGTGCCAGCAGCCACACAGGGGGAGGGGAAGAGACCCAGTACTTC; cdr3_aa: CASSHTGGGEETQYF
clone_size: .; v_call: TRBV27; d_call: .; cdr3_length: 16; j_call: TRBJ2-3; cdr3_nt: TGTGCCAGCAGTTTATCGAGGGACGTTCGCACAGATACGCAGTATTTT; cdr3_aa: CASSLSRDVRTDTQYF
clone_size: .; v_call: TRBV7-2; d_call: TRBD2; cdr3_length: 18; j_call: TRBJ2-7; cdr3_nt: TGTGCCAGCAGCGCCGGGACTAGCGGGAGGACTCTCTCCTACGAGCAGTACTTC; cdr3_aa: CASSAGTSGRTLSYEQYF
clone_size: .; v_call: TRBV6-2/TRBV6-3; d_call: .; cdr3_length: 12; j_call: TRBJ2-7; cdr3_nt: TGTGCCAGCAGTTACGGGGTATCCGAGCAGTACTTC; cdr3_aa: CASSYGVSEQYF
clone_size: .; v_call: TRBV7-2; d_call: .; cdr3_length: 15; j_call: TRBJ2-6; cdr3_nt: TGTGCCAGCAGCCCGAGCGTCTCAGGGGCCAACGTCCTGACTTTC; cdr3_aa: CASSPSVSGANVLTF
clone_size: .; v_call: TRBV9; d_call: .; cdr3_length: 14; j_call: TRBJ2-7; cdr3_nt: TGTGCCAGCAGCCTACACGACACATCCTACGAGCAGTACTTC; cdr3_aa: CASSLHDTSYEQYF
clone_size: .; v_call: TRBV7-9; d_call: .; cdr3_length: 13; j_call: TRBJ2-2; cdr3_nt: TGTGCCGTCCAACCGGCGAACACCGGGGAGCTGTTTTTT; cdr3_aa: CAVQPANTGELFF
clone_size: once; v_call: TRBV7-2; d_call: .; cdr3_length: 16; j_call: TRBJ2-1; cdr3_nt: TGTGCCAGCAGCTTAGCGGGAGGCTTGAGTCGGAATGAGCAGTTCTTC; cdr3_aa: CASSLAGGLSRNEQFF
clone_size: few; v_call: TRBV20-1; d_call: .; cdr3_length: 14; j_call: TRBJ1-2; cdr3_nt: TGCAGTGCCCTCTCGGAGGGAACCTTCTATGGCTACACCTTC; cdr3_aa: CSALSEGTFYGYTF
clone_size: .; v_call: TRBV7-2; d_call: TRBD1; cdr3_length: 13; j_call: TRBJ2-3; cdr3_nt: TGTGCCAGCAGTCGACAGGGCGCAGATACGCAGTATTTT; cdr3_aa: CASSRQGADTQYF
clone_size: .; v_call: TRBV15; d_call: .; cdr3_length: 14; j_call: TRBJ1-4; cdr3_nt: TGTGCCACCAGCAGCTTGCAGGGCGATGAAAAACTGTTTTTT; cdr3_aa: CATSSLQGDEKLFF
clone_size: .; v_call: TRBV14; d_call: TRBD1; cdr3_length: 15; j_call: TRBJ2-1; cdr3_nt: TGTGCCAGCAGCCAACGGACAGGGGGCCCCCCTTGGCGGTTCTTC; cdr3_aa: CASSQRTGGPPWRFF
clone_size: .; v_call: TRBV15; d_call: TRBD2; cdr3_length: 17; j_call: TRBJ2-1; cdr3_nt: TGTGCCACCAGCAGAAAGATCCTAGCGGGAGGGTACAATGAGCAGTTCTTC; cdr3_aa: CATSRKILAGGYNEQFF
clone_size: few; v_call: TRBV29-1; d_call: .; cdr3_length: 14; j_call: TRBJ2-3; cdr3_nt: TGCAGCGTTGGCAACCGGCGATCAGGGGATACGCAGTATTTT; cdr3_aa: CSVGNRRSGDTQYF
clone_size: .; v_call: TRBV5-8; d_call: .; cdr3_length: 11; j_call: TRBJ2-1; cdr3_nt: TGTGCCAGCAGATGGAATAGCGTTCAGTTCTTC; cdr3_aa: CASRWNSVQFF
clone_size: .; v_call: TRBV7-2; d_call: .; cdr3_length: 14; j_call: TRBJ2-5; cdr3_nt: TGTGCCAGCAGCTCGAGGGGGGGTGCAGAGACCCAGTACTTC; cdr3_aa: CASSSRGGAETQYF
clone_size: .; v_call: TRBV27; d_call: .; cdr3_length: 16; j_call: TRBJ2-3; cdr3_nt: TGTGCCAGCAGTTTCGTCGCAGCGCGACCCCCCGATACGCAGTATTTT; cdr3_aa: CASSFVAARPPDTQYF
clone_size: .; v_call: TRBV20-1; d_call: TRBD1; cdr3_length: 15; j_call: TRBJ2-5; cdr3_nt: TGCAGTGCGTCAATCCGGGACAGGGGCACAGAGACCCAGTACTTC; cdr3_aa: CSASIRDRGTETQYF
clone_size: .; v_call: TRBV12-3/TRBV12-4; d_call: TRBD2; cdr3_length: 12; j_call: TRBJ2-3; cdr3_nt: TGTGCCAGCACCCGGGGGGTGGATACGCAGTATTTT; cdr3_aa: CASTRGVDTQYF
clone_size: .; v_call: TRBV21-1; d_call: .; cdr3_length: 17; j_call: TRBJ2-7; cdr3_nt: TGTGCCAGCAGCAAAAGGAGGGCTTTTTGGCAGCCCTACGAGCAGTACTTC; cdr3_aa: CASSKRRAFWQPYEQYF
clone_size: .; v_call: TRBV12-3/TRBV12-4; d_call: .; cdr3_length: 14; j_call: TRBJ2-4; cdr3_nt: TGTGCCAGCAGAGAGAGACAGCCGAGAAACATTCAGTACTTC; cdr3_aa: CASRERQPRNIQYF
clone_size: .; v_call: TRBV28; d_call: .; cdr3_length: 13; j_call: TRBJ2-3; cdr3_nt: TGTGCCAGCGCTCGCACAGGGCAAGATACGCAGTATTTT; cdr3_aa: CASARTGQDTQYF
clone_size: few; v_call: TRBV4-2; d_call: TRBD1; cdr3_length: 16; j_call: TRBJ2-5; cdr3_nt: TGTGCCAGCAGCCAACCCACTGGACAGGCTGTGAGGGAGCAGTACTTC; cdr3_aa: CASSQPTGQAVREQYF
clone_size: .; v_call: TRBV20-1; d_call: TRBD2; cdr3_length: 17; j_call: TRBJ2-1; cdr3_nt: TGCAGTGCTAGCTCCGCGTCTACTAGCGGGAGTTGGGGTGAGCAGTTCTTC; cdr3_aa: CSASSASTSGSWGEQFF
clone_size: .; v_call: TRBV7-2; d_call: .; cdr3_length: 13; j_call: TRBJ2-5; cdr3_nt: TGTGCCAGCAGAGTCAGGGGGGTAGAGACCCAGTACTTC; cdr3_aa: CASRVRGVETQYF
clone_size: .; v_call: TRBV7-8; d_call: .; cdr3_length: 13; j_call: TRBJ2-4; cdr3_nt: TGTGCCAGCAGCCCCCTTACCAAAAACATTCAGTACTTC; cdr3_aa: CASSPLTKNIQYF
clone_size: .; v_call: TRBV5-1; d_call: TRBD2; cdr3_length: 17; j_call: TRBJ2-5; cdr3_nt: TGCGCCAGCAGCTTATGGACTAGCGGGGAGCGTTTAGAGACCCAGTACTTC; cdr3_aa: CASSLWTSGERLETQYF
clone_size: .; v_call: TRBV4-3; d_call: .; cdr3_length: 13; j_call: TRBJ1-1; cdr3_nt: TGCGCCAGCAGCCAAGGGGTTCTCCGGGGAGCTTTCTTT; cdr3_aa: CASSQGVLRGAFF
clone_size: once; v_call: TRBV7-2; d_call: TRBD2; cdr3_length: 17; j_call: TRBJ2-7; cdr3_nt: TGTGCCAGCAGCTTAGAGGTTCCGGGACTAGCCCTAGGGGAGCAGTACTTC; cdr3_aa: CASSLEVPGLALGEQYF